The text below deals with one TCR beta chain. As yet, its antigen is unknown. The sample comes from a study of T-cell memory formation after mild COVID-19. TCRdb re-derived calls from the 5' RACE reads in MiXCR, one entry per CDR3 protein. The data contain hundreds of thousands of distinct CDR3 sequences, approximately 16% of them singletons. Study results and caveats: A balance of CD4 and CD8 characterized clones contracting day 15 to 85, whereas later expanders leaned CD4+.

This CDR3 is 13 amino acids long. V lost 8 bases and J lost 2, with 9 bases in between. Sequencing was carried out using PBMCs or a T cell subset sorted from them (not recorded which). The genes are TRBV12-3 or TRBV12-4 and TRBJ2-2; D might be TRBD2 (5 bases). The receptor's source is a man in his late teens or twenties who had mild COVID-19 (a few samples of this study predate the infection). Cell type and time point are not known. DNA for the CDR3: TGTGCCAGCGGCCGGGAAAACACCGGGGAGCTGTTTTTT. The encoded protein is CASGRENTGELFF.